Listed below are T cell receptor beta chains from one sample, sequenced in a study of T cells in tumors after PD-1 blockade. TCRdb keeps only in-frame clones here, not all; method: immunoSEQ multiplex PCR. The sample contains 20,000 to 25,000 clones, 80% to 85% of which appear only once. The sample was PBMCs, taken after anti-PD-1 treatment. All receptors derive from a human donor with basal cell carcinoma. Both conserved end residues are part of each CDR3. Each record gives: V gene, J gene, clone size, D gene, CDR3 protein, CDR3 DNA. D genes are given only for firm matches. Rows may omit the clone size; those that give it use once, few, many or a size class.

>TRBV6-5|TRBJ1-2|-|TRBD1
CASSLSLGQGAYTF
TGTGCCAGCAGTCTTTCCTTGGGACAGGGGGCCTACACCTTC
>TRBV29-1|TRBJ2-5|large|-
CSVETDSGRSETQYF
TGCAGCGTTGAAACTGATAGCGGTCGGTCCGAGACCCAGTACTTC
>TRBV5-6|TRBJ1-5|-|TRBD1
CASSLGTGKKDQPQHF
TGTGCCAGCAGCTTGGGGACAGGGAAGAAGGATCAGCCCCAGCATTTT
>TRBV10-1|TRBJ1-1|-|TRBD1
CASRDRVGRAFF
TGCGCCAGCAGGGACAGGGTCGGAAGAGCTTTCTTT
>TRBV18|TRBJ2-4|-|-
CASSPSDGLAKNIQYF
TGTGCCAGCTCACCTTCGGACGGGTTAGCCAAAAACATTCAGTACTTC
>TRBV6-5|TRBJ2-3|-|TRBD2
CASSSGGDADTQYF
TGTGCCAGCAGTAGCGGGGGGGACGCAGATACGCAGTATTTT
>TRBV19|TRBJ1-6|few|-
CASSPTLNRSPLHF
TGTGCCAGTAGTCCAACGTTGAACCGTTCACCCCTCCACTTT
>TRBV5-1|TRBJ2-1|few|-
CASSSDSYNEQFF
TGCGCCAGCAGCTCCGACTCCTACAATGAGCAGTTCTTC
>TRBV7-2|TRBJ1-5|-|TRBD1
CASSLGRGHQPQHF
TGTGCCAGCAGCTTAGGCAGGGGGCATCAGCCCCAGCATTTT
>TRBV7-8|TRBJ1-1|few|-
CASSSFRPNTEAFF
TGTGCCAGCAGCTCCTTTAGGCCCAACACTGAAGCTTTCTTT
>TRBV5-1|TRBJ2-5|-|-
CASSLAAGRQETQYF
TGCGCCAGCAGCTTGGCCGCAGGGAGGCAAGAGACCCAGTACTTC
>TRBV15|TRBJ1-2|-|-
CATSRVDRANYGYTF
TGTGCCACCAGCAGAGTAGACAGAGCTAACTATGGCTACACCTTC
>TRBV30|TRBJ2-3|-|-
CAWSPKGDTQYF
TGTGCCTGGAGTCCCAAGGGGGATACGCAGTATTTT
>TRBV5-1|TRBJ1-1|-|-
CASSLTLFSQGEAFF
TGCGCCAGCAGCTTAACCCTTTTCTCACAGGGTGAGGCTTTCTTT
>TRBV19|TRBJ2-7|-|-
CASSPSSYYEQYF
TGTGCCAGTAGTCCTAGCTCCTACTACGAGCAGTACTTC
>TRBV18|TRBJ1-1|-|-
CASSPPWGQLNTEAFF
TGTGCCAGCTCACCACCTTGGGGGCAATTGAACACTGAAGCTTTCTTT
>TRBV2|TRBJ1-1|-|-
CASSTQGLNTEAFF
TGTGCCAGCAGTACACAGGGCCTGAACACTGAAGCTTTCTTT
>TRBV5-6|TRBJ2-5|once|-
CASSLEPGQETQYF
TGTGCCAGCAGCTTGGAGCCAGGACAAGAGACCCAGTACTTC
>TRBV6-6|TRBJ2-7|-|-
CASSLDGGSYEQYF
TGTGCCAGCAGTCTGGATGGGGGCAGCTACGAGCAGTACTTC
>TRBV4-2|TRBJ2-7|-|TRBD2
CASSPIPAGADEQYF
TGTGCCAGCAGCCCGATCCCAGCGGGGGCGGATGAGCAGTACTTC
>TRBV5-8|TRBJ1-4|-|-
CASSLTGQEKLFF
TGTGCCAGCAGCTTGACAGGGCAGGAAAAACTGTTTTTT
>TRBV27|TRBJ1-2|-|TRBD1
CASSTRQGANYGYTF
TGTGCCAGCAGTACCCGACAGGGTGCTAACTATGGCTACACCTTC
>TRBV30|TRBJ1-5|-|TRBD1
CAWSRDRGGGNQPQHF
TGTGCCTGGAGTCGGGACAGGGGAGGGGGCAATCAGCCCCAGCATTTT
>TRBV9|TRBJ1-4|-|-
CASSPLGATNEKLFF
TGTGCCAGCAGCCCGCTGGGGGCAACTAATGAAAAACTGTTTTTT
>TRBV11-3|TRBJ2-1|-|TRBD1
CASSPGTAYFNEQFF
TGTGCCAGCAGCCCCGGGACAGCCTACTTCAATGAGCAGTTCTTC
>TRBV14|TRBJ2-5|-|-
CASSQVPGLGLSKTQYF
TGTGCCAGCAGCCAAGTCCCGGGACTTGGGCTTTCTAAGACCCAGTACTTC
>TRBV6-2/TRBV6-3|TRBJ2-1|-|-
CASSRLGGQGEQFF
TGTGCCAGCAGTCGGTTGGGGGGGCAGGGTGAGCAGTTCTTC
>TRBV3-1/TRBV3-2|TRBJ2-5|-|-
CASSREQARVAETQYF
TGTGCCAGCAGCCGCGAACAGGCTCGGGTTGCGGAGACCCAGTACTTC
>TRBV7-8|TRBJ2-5|once|TRBD2
CASSLHLADQETQYF
TGTGCCAGCAGCTTACACCTAGCGGACCAAGAGACCCAGTACTTC
>TRBV5-1|TRBJ2-3|-|-
CASSLSTMDTQYF
TGCGCCAGCAGCTTGTCGACTATGGATACGCAGTATTTT
>TRBV5-1|TRBJ2-3|-|TRBD1
CASSLIGGEDTQYF
TGCGCCAGCAGCTTGATAGGGGGCGAAGATACGCAGTATTTT
>TRBV3-1/TRBV3-2|TRBJ2-3|once|-
CASSHDSRNRGDTQYF
TGTGCCAGCAGCCATGATTCACGAAACCGGGGAGATACGCAGTATTTT
>TRBV7-9|TRBJ1-2|-|-
CASSLDGYGYTF
TGTGCCAGCAGCTTAGACGGCTATGGCTACACCTTC
>TRBV13|TRBJ2-2|once|TRBD2
CASNLLAANTGELFF
TGTGCCAGCAACTTACTAGCGGCGAACACCGGGGAGCTGTTTTTT
>TRBV6-5|TRBJ1-6|-|TRBD1
CASSLDRVGNSPLHF
TGTGCCAGCAGCCTCGACAGGGTGGGTAATTCACCCCTCCACTTT
>TRBV3-1/TRBV3-2|TRBJ2-3|-|TRBD2
CASRLAGGWDTQYF
TGTGCCAGCAGACTAGCGGGGGGATGGGATACGCAGTATTTT
>TRBV29-1|TRBJ2-1|-|-
CSVGASTGASLF
TGCAGCGTTGGGGCTAGTACCGGGGCCAGCCTCTTC
>TRBV7-3|TRBJ1-6|-|-
CASSLFDNSPLHF
TGTGCCAGCAGCTTATTCGATAATTCACCCCTCCACTTT
>TRBV7-2|TRBJ2-5|-|-
CASSLYGQGRETQYF
TGTGCCAGCAGCTTATACGGCCAGGGACGGGAGACCCAGTACTTC
>TRBV7-6|TRBJ2-3|-|-
CASSPMEGAPRNTQYF
TGTGCCAGCAGCCCCATGGAGGGGGCCCCTCGCAATACGCAGTATTTT
>TRBV5-6|TRBJ2-2|-|-
CASSLTWGGPGTGELFF
TGTGCCAGCAGCTTAACCTGGGGGGGGCCGGGGACCGGGGAGCTGTTTTTT
>TRBV19|TRBJ2-5|-|-
CASSINRGETQYF
TGTGCCAGTAGTATTAATAGGGGGGAGACCCAGTACTTC
>TRBV6-5|TRBJ2-7|-|-
CASSYGQLPYEQYF
TGTGCCAGCAGTTACGGGCAGCTACCCTACGAGCAGTACTTC
>TRBV13|TRBJ1-1|-|TRBD1
CASSPQGRGNTEAFF
TGTGCCAGCAGTCCACAGGGGCGGGGGAACACTGAAGCTTTCTTT
>TRBV5-4|TRBJ2-1|few|-
CASSLNSYNEQFF
TGTGCCAGCAGCTTGAATTCCTACAATGAGCAGTTCTTC
>TRBV10-3|TRBJ1-5|-|-
CAISESGGSNQPQHF
TGTGCCATCAGTGAGTCAGGAGGAAGCAATCAGCCCCAGCATTTT
>TRBV5-1|TRBJ2-5|-|TRBD2
CASSSGMGLAETQYF
TGCGCCAGCAGCTCGGGAATGGGACTAGCAGAGACCCAGTACTTC
>TRBV28|TRBJ2-5|-|-
CASAPAMETQYF
TGTGCCAGCGCCCCAGCGATGGAGACCCAGTACTTC
>TRBV28|TRBJ1-3|-|-
CASSLVGISGNTIYF
TGTGCCAGCAGTTTAGTAGGGATCTCTGGAAACACCATATATTTT
>TRBV6-5|TRBJ1-5|-|-
CASSLNQPQHF
TGTGCCAGCAGTTTAAATCAGCCCCAGCATTTT
>TRBV5-4|TRBJ2-3|-|TRBD1
CAVTGGPHTDTQYF
TGTGCCGTAACAGGGGGACCCCACACAGATACGCAGTATTTT
>TRBV3-1/TRBV3-2|TRBJ1-1|-|-
CASSPRENTEAFF
TGTGCCAGCAGCCCGAGAGAGAACACTGAAGCTTTCTTT